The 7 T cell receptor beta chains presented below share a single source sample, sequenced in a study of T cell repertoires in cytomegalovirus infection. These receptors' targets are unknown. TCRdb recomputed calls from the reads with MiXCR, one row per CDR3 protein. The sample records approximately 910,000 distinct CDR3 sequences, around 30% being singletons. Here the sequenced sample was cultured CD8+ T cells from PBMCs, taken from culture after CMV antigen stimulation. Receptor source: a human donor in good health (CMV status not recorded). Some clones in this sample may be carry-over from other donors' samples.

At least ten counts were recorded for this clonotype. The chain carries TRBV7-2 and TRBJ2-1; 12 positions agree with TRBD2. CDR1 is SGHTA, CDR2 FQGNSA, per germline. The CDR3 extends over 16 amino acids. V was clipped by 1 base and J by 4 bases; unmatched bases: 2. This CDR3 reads CASSLGTSGDYNEQFF. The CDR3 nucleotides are TGTGCCAGCAGCTTAGGGACTAGCGGGGATTACAATGAGCAGTTCTTC. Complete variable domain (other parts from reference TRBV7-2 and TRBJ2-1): GAGVSQSPSNKVTEKGKDVELRCDPISGHTALYWYRQSLGQGLEFLIYFQGNSAPDKSGLPSDRFSAERTGGSVSTLTIQRTQQEDSAVYLCASSLGTSGDYNEQFFGPGTRLTVL.

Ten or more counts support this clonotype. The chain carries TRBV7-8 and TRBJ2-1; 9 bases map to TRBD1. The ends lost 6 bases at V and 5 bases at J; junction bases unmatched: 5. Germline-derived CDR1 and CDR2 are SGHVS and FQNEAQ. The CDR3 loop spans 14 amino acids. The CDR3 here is CASRSRTGDNEQFF. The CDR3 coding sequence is TGTGCCAGCAGGTCCAGGACAGGGGACAATGAGCAGTTCTTC.

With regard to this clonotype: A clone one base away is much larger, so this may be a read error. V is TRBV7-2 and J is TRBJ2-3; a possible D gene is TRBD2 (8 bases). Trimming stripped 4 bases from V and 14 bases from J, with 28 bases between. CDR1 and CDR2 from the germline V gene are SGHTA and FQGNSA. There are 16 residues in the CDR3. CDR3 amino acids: CASSSQPLAGAGGRYF. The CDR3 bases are TGTGCCAGCAGCTCCCAGCCCCTAGCGGGCGCAGGGGGGCGGTATTTT.

CDR3 loop: CASSPSVANYNEQFF. The CDR3 nucleotides read TGTGCCAGCAGCCCTAGCGTGGCAAACTACAATGAGCAGTTCTTC. The chain links TRBV5-6 to TRBJ2-1, with D tentatively TRBD2 (6 bases). This CDR3 is 15 amino acids long. The V end was cut by 4 bases, the J end by 3 bases, with 14 bases between. CDR1 is SGHDT and CDR2 is YYEEEE in the germline V gene.

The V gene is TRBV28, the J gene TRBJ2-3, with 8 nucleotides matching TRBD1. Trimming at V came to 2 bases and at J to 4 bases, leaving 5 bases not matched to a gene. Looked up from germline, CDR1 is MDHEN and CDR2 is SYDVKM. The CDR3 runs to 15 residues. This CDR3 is CASSLPAGGSDTQYF. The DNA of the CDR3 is TGTGCCAGCAGTTTACCGGCAGGGGGCTCAGATACGCAGTATTTT.

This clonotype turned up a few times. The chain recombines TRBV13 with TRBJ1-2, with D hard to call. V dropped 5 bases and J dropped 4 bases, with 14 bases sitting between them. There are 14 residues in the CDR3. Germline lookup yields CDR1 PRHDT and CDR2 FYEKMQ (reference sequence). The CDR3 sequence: CASSPRGGPYGYTF. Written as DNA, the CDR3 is TGTGCCAGCAGCCCCCGGGGAGGACCCTATGGCTACACCTTC.

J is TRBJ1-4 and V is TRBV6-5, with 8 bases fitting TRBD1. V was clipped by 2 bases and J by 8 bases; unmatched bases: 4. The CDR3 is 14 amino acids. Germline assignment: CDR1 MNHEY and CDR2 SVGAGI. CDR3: CASSYRTGSEKLFF. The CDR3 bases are TGTGCCAGCAGTTACCGGACAGGGAGCGAAAAACTGTTTTTT.